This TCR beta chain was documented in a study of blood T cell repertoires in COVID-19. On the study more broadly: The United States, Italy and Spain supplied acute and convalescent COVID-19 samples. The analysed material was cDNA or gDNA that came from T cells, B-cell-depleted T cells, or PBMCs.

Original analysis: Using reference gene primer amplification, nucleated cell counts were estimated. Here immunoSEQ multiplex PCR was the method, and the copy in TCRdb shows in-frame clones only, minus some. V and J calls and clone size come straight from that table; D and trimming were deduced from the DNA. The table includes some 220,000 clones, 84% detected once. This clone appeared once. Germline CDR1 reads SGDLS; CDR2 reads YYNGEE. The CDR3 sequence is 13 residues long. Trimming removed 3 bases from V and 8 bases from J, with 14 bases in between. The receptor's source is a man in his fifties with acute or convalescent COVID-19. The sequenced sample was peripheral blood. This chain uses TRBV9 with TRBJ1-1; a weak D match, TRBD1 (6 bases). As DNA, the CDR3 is TGTGCCAGCAGCGCAATAACAGGGACCGAAGCTTTCTTT. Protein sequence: CASSAITGTEAFF.